The clone carrying this TCR beta chain is medium-sized by share. The antigen remains unidentified. Following extraction, RNA underwent reverse transcription to cDNA, which served as the sequencing template. Clones were sequenced by immunoSEQ multiplex PCR, and TCRdb holds only the in-frame ones, with some missing. The sample has roughly 250,000 clones, about two thirds seen once. The length of the CDR3 is 11 residues. V gave up 6 bases and J gave up 8 bases, with 14 bases separating them. Germline assignment: CDR1 SQVTM and CDR2 ANQGSEA. The sample comes from a study of CD8+ T cells in alopecia areata. Study information: Oral tofacitinib, 5 to 10 mg twice daily, was given in an open-label trial.

Study-level results: Scalp specimens additionally yield sequences from normal skin's resident alphabeta T cells. Relative to normal scalp, lesional scalp, especially alopecia totalis/universalis, showed higher clonality.

The input for sequencing was CD4+ T cells sorted from blood, taken at week 0. V and J are TRBV29-1 and TRBJ2-7, with D possibly matching TRBD2 (5 bases). The clonotype comes from a human donor with alopecia areata. CDR3 nucleotides: TGCAGCGTGGGAGATCTGCGAAAGCAGTACTTC. Its translation: CSVGDLRKQYF.